This TCR beta chain comes out of a study of blood T cell repertoires in COVID-19. About the research overall: Sample material is recorded as cDNA or gDNA derived from T cells, B-cell-depleted T cells, or PBMCs.

V was trimmed by 5 bases and J by 0 bases, leaving 11 bases between them. The CDR3 extends over 15 amino acids. CDR1 is MNHEY, CDR2 SVGAGI, per germline. Profiling relied on immunoSEQ multiplex PCR, and the TCRdb table lists in-frame clones only, not all of them. The sample gives 200,000 to 300,000 clones, 85% to 90% of which show up once; 3.7% is in the top ten. The sample was peripheral blood. This TCR was sampled from a middle-aged woman with acute or convalescent COVID-19. The chain couples TRBV6-5 to TRBJ2-1; TRBD1 might be the D (6 bases). In DNA form, the CDR3 reads TGTGCCAGCAGTCCCCAGGGGAGCTCCTACAATGAGCAGTTCTTC. It encodes CASSPQGSSYNEQFF.